This passage covers 22 T cell receptor beta chains from one sample sequenced in a study of T cells in Graves' hyperthyroidism and ophthalmopathy. Template material for amplifying TCR beta CDR3 regions consisted of RNA transcripts. TCR CDR3 regions were first amplified by RT-PCR with HTBI primers. MiXCR, run by TCRdb on the multiplex PCR reads, gives a single entry per CDR3 protein. Of 350,000 to 450,000 distinct CDR3 sequences listed, roughly 13% were seen once; the top ten hold around 30%. The sample was blood. All receptors come from a man aged 50 or older with Graves' ophthalmopathy.

The chain links TRBV5-1 to TRBJ1-1; D gene unclear. The CDR3 runs to 14 residues. Trimming pared 0 bases from V and 3 bases from J, leaving 9 bases between. Germline assignment: CDR1 SGHRS and CDR2 YFSETQ. This chain's CDR3 is CASSLVGVDTEAFF. In DNA, the CDR3 is TGCGCCAGCAGCTTGGTGGGCGTCGACACTGAAGCTTTCTTT.

This sequence joins TRBV2 and TRBJ2-1; TRBD1 might be the D (6 bases). The germline CDR1 and CDR2 sequences are SNHLY and FYNNEI. The germline V and J ends were trimmed by 6 bases and 6 bases, with 9 bases remaining between them. The CDR3 is 12 residues long. CDR3 coding DNA: TGTGCCAGCAGGGACAGTGGCAATGAGCAGTTCTTC. Protein product: CASRDSGNEQFF.

This clonotype was detected many times. J is TRBJ1-2 and V is TRBV27, with D perhaps matching TRBD1 (6 bases). Germline V gives CDR1 MNHEY, CDR2 SMNVEV (reference sequence). The CDR3 spans 15 residues. The V end lost 2 bases, the J end lost 4 bases, and 14 bases lay between the germline ends. The CDR3 bases are TGTGCCAGCAGTTTAAGGGGGGCCAGCAGCTATGGCTACACCTTC. Translating gives CASSLRGASSYGYTF.

This clonotype appeared a few times. The CDR3 sequence is CASSSKRASGILVSEETQYF. The CDR3 DNA reads TGCGCCAGCAGCTCTAAGCGGGCTAGCGGGATATTAGTTTCGGAAGAGACCCAGTACTTC. The chain carries TRBV4-1 and TRBJ2-5; 9 bases line up with TRBD2. Germline loops: CDR1 MGHRA, CDR2 YSYEKL. The trim removed 5 bases at V and 3 bases at J, leaving 22 bases unmatched. The CDR3 loop spans 20 amino acids.

The chain has TRBV19 and TRBJ1-1; D might be TRBD1 (6 bases). Per germline, CDR1 LNHDA and CDR2 SQIVND (reference sequence). V lost 9 bases and J lost 7, with 15 bases in between. The CDR3 is made up of 12 amino acids. CDR3 sequence reads: CASQGSWGEAFF. The CDR3, as DNA: TGTGCCAGCCAGGGGTCTTGGGGTGAAGCTTTCTTT.

In its sample, this clonotype was seen many times. The V call is TRBV30, the J call TRBJ1-1, with no clear D. This CDR3 has 12 residues. CDR1 and CDR2 (germline): GTSNPN, SVGIG (reference sequence). Trimming took 0 bases from V and 0 from J, leaving 2 bases between them. The CDR3 coding sequence is TGTGCCTGGAGTGTGGTGAACACTGAAGCTTTCTTT. It encodes CAWSVVNTEAFF.

The chain carries TRBV27 and TRBJ1-2; 8 bases line up with TRBD1. The length of the CDR3 is 13 residues. V trimming: 8 bases; J trimming: 1 base; junction bases outside the gene matches: 3. CDR1 is MNHEY and CDR2 is SMNVEV in the germline V gene (reference sequence). CDR3 DNA sequence: TGTGCCAGCTCGACAGGGGTTAACTATGGCTACACCTTC. Its protein is CASSTGVNYGYTF.

The chain is built from TRBV28 and TRBJ2-1, with 7 bases fitting TRBD2. J gave up 5 bases and V 2 bases, and 6 bases lay outside the gene matches. CDR1 is MDHEN, CDR2 SYDVKM, per germline. The CDR3 contains 15 residues. The DNA of the CDR3 is TGTGCCAGCAGTTTAAGGGAGGGCCACAACAATGAGCAGTTCTTC. Translated: CASSLREGHNNEQFF.

Only a few counts were recorded for this clonotype. V is TRBV10-3 and J is TRBJ2-7; 10 bases fit TRBD1. Trimming removed 6 bases from V and 5 bases from J; junction bases left unmatched: 7. Germline assignment: CDR1 ENHRY and CDR2 SYGVKD. This CDR3 comprises 14 residues. The CDR3 sequence is CAIREDRGDDEQYF. The CDR3 DNA follows: TGTGCCATCAGGGAGGACAGGGGGGATGACGAGCAGTACTTC.

This clonotype showed up many times. V is TRBV12-3 or TRBV12-4 and J is TRBJ2-2; 11 bases fit TRBD2. V lost 4 bases to trimming and J lost 8 bases; unmatched junction nucleotides: 12. The length of the CDR3 is 17 residues. For the CDR3, the DNA is TGTGCCAGCAGTTCAGGGACTAGCGGCCGAACACCGGGGGAGCTGTTTTTT. Its translation is CASSSGTSGRTPGELFF.

This clonotype showed up just a few times. The chain employs TRBV6-1 and TRBJ1-1; TRBD1 matches 10 bases. Looked up from germline, CDR1 is MNHNS and CDR2 is SASEGT. The V and J ends lost 5 bases and 2 bases, in that order; junction bases with no gene match: 5. CDR3 length: 15 amino acids. This chain's CDR3 is CASSLRTGGNTEAFF. The CDR3 DNA is TGTGCCAGCAGTTTAAGGACAGGGGGAAACACTGAAGCTTTCTTT.

The chain employs TRBV7-6 and TRBJ2-2; 10 bases fit TRBD1. The V segment lost 5 bases and the J segment 6 bases; nucleotides outside the gene matches: 0. CDR3 length: 13 residues. The germline CDR1 and CDR2 sequences are SGHVS and FNYEAQ. The CDR3 region is CASSGTGAGELFF. The DNA of the CDR3 is TGTGCCAGCAGCGGGACAGGGGCCGGGGAGCTGTTTTTT.

This clonotype was counted at least ten times. The chain links TRBV4-1 to TRBJ2-6; 8 bases are shared with TRBD1. Germline CDR1 reads MGHRA; CDR2 reads YSYEKL. The CDR3 runs to 20 residues. The V and J ends lost 1 base and 2 bases, in that order; junction bases with no gene match: 13. The CDR3: CASSQVARGRPGAGANVLTF. DNA of the CDR3: TGCGCCAGCAGCCAAGTGGCCAGGGGGCGACCCGGGGCTGGGGCCAACGTCCTGACTTTC.

The rearrangement uses TRBV12-3 or TRBV12-4 and TRBJ2-1; no clear D gene. V was clipped by 6 bases and J by 10 bases, with 13 bases between them. CDR3 length: 12 amino acids. CDR3 DNA sequence: TGTGCCAGCAGCCTCCTGCGTATAGAGCAGTTCTTC. Its protein product is CASSLLRIEQFF.

As to this clonotype: Just one base apart from a much larger clone, this may be a read error. This sequence joins TRBV7-2 and TRBJ1-6; D gene uncertain. The germline V gene has CDR1 SGHTA and CDR2 FQGNSA. Trimming stripped 2 bases from V and 9 bases from J, with 8 bases between. There are 13 residues in the CDR3. The DNA of the CDR3 is TGTGCCAGCAGCTTAAAATGGGGTTCACCCCTCCACTTT. Protein sequence: CASSLKWGSPLHF. Filled out from reference TRBV7-2 and TRBJ1-6, the complete variable domain reads GAGVSQSPSNKVTEKGKDVELRCDPISGHTALYWYRQSLGQGLEFLIYFQGNSAPDKSGLPSDRFSAERTGGSVSTLTIQRTQQEDSAVYLCASSLKWGSPLHFGNGTRLTVT.

This clonotype was counted ten times or more. J is TRBJ1-6 and V is TRBV25-1; no clear D. The V and J ends lost 5 bases and 4 bases respectively, with 15 bases between them. The CDR3 is made up of 16 amino acids. Per the germline V gene, CDR1 is MGHDK and CDR2 is SYGVNS. CDR3 in DNA: TGTGCCAGCAGTAAGGAGGGCGCGGGGTATAATTCACCCCTCCACTTT. Translating it yields CASSKEGAGYNSPLHF.

This clonotype showed up just a few times. This chain uses TRBV29-1 with TRBJ1-2; D possibly corresponds to TRBD1 (5 bases). V was shortened by 7 bases and J by 4 bases, with 19 bases between the two germline ends. In germline, CDR1 is SQVTM, CDR2 ANQGSEA. The CDR3 contains 14 residues. The CDR3 bases are TGCAGCGCCCGACGGGACTCTAAGATCTATGGCTACACCTTC. This codes for CSARRDSKIYGYTF.

This clonotype was seen repeatedly, ten times or more. The CDR3 is CASSLWGDEQYF. As DNA, the CDR3 is TGTGCCAGCAGTTTATGGGGAGACGAGCAGTACTTC. The J gene is TRBJ2-7, the V gene TRBV12-3 or TRBV12-4; a possible D gene is TRBD2 (5 bases). There are 12 residues in the CDR3. Trimming left V 2 bases short and J 5 bases short, with 7 bases between.

This clonotype was seen a handful of times. The chain recombines TRBV7-2 with TRBJ2-7, with a possible D match to TRBD1 (6 bases). Germline assignment: CDR1 SGHTA and CDR2 FQGNSA. The CDR3 has 14 amino acids. V dropped 7 bases and J dropped 0 bases, with 13 bases sitting between them. CDR3 sequence (DNA): TGTGCCAGCAAAATAGACAGGAGCTCCTACGAGCAGTACTTC. This translates into CASKIDRSSYEQYF.

This clonotype was observed many times. The V gene is TRBV5-1, the J gene TRBJ2-1; possible D gene TRBD2, 6 bases. The CDR3 is 16 residues long. Trimming took 4 bases from V and 2 from J, leaving 16 bases between them. The germline V gene has CDR1 SGHRS and CDR2 YFSETQ. The CDR3 DNA follows: TGCGCCAGCAGCACCGGGAGCTCGGACGCCTACAATGAGCAGTTCTTC. This encodes CASSTGSSDAYNEQFF.

The table lists this clonotype with many counts. The rearrangement uses TRBV27 and TRBJ2-1; no firm D call. The CDR3 totals 11 residues. The V gene lost 3 bases and the J gene lost 6 bases, with 3 bases spanning the gap. The germline gives CDR1 MNHEY, CDR2 SMNVEV (reference sequence). CDR3 sequence: CASSFTNEQFF. In DNA, the CDR3 is TGTGCCAGCAGTTTCACCAATGAGCAGTTCTTC.

There are many counts of this clonotype. The chain recombines TRBV12-3 or TRBV12-4 with TRBJ1-1; unclear D gene. Trimming left V 5 bases short and J 6 bases short, with 10 bases between. The CDR3 covers 12 residues. CDR3 sequence reads: CASSRLFPEAFF. CDR3 coding DNA: TGTGCCAGCAGTCGTCTCTTCCCTGAAGCTTTCTTT.